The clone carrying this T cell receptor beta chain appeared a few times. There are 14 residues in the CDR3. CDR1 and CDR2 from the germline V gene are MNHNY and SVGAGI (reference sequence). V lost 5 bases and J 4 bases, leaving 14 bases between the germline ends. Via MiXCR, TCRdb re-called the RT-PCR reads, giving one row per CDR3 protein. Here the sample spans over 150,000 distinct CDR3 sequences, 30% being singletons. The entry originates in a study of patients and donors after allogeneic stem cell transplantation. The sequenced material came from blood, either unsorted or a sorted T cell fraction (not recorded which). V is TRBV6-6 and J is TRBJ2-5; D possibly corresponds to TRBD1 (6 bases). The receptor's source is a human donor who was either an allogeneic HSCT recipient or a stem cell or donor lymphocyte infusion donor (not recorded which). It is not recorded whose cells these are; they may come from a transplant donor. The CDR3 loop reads CASSPRQGRETQYF. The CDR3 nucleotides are TGTGCCAGCAGTCCTCGCCAGGGGAGAGAGACCCAGTACTTC.